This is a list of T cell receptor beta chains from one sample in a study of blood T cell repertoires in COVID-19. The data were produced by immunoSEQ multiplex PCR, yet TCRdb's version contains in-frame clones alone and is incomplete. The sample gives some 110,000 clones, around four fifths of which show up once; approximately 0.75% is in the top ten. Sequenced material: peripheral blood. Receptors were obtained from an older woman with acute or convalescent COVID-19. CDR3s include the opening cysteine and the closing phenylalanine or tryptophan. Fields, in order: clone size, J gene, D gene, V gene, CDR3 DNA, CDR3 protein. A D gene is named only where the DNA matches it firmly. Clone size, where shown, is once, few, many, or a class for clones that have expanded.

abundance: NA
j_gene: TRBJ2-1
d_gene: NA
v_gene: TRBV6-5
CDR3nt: TGTGCCAGCAGCCCCCGGGTCAATGAGCAGTTCTTC
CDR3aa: CASSPRVNEQFF

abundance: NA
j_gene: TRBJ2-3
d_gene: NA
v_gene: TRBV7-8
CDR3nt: TGTGCCAGCAGCTTGTACGGGGCGGGGGATACGCAGTATTTT
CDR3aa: CASSLYGAGDTQYF

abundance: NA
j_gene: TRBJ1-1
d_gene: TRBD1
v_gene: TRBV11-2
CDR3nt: TGTGCCAGCAGCTCATACAGGGGAATGGGGACTGAAGCTTTCTTT
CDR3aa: CASSSYRGMGTEAFF

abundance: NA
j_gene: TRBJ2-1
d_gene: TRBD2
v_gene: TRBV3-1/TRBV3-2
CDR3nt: TGTGCCAGCAGCCAGAGTCTAGCGGGAGGCTACAATGAGCAGTTCTTC
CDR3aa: CASSQSLAGGYNEQFF

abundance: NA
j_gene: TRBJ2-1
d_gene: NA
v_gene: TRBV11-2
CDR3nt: TGTGCCAGCAGCTTAGATCCACAGGATCCTGAGCAGTTCTTC
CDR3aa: CASSLDPQDPEQFF

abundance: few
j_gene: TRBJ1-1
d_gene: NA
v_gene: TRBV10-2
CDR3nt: TGCGCCAGCAGGCCGACAGGACAGTTTGAAGCTTTCTTT
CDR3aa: CASRPTGQFEAFF

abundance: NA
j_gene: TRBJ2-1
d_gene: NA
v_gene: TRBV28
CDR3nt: TGTGCCACTGGGCCCGCGACCCGACACAATGAGCAGTTCTTC
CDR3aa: CATGPATRHNEQFF

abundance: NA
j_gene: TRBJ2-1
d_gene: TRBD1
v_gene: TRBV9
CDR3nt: TGTGCCAGCAGGGGACAGGGAGCTGACAATGAGCAGTTCTTC
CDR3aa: CASRGQGADNEQFF

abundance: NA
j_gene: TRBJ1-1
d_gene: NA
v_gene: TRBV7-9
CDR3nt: TGTGCCAGCAGCCTGGAGAAGAGCACTGAAGCTTTCTTT
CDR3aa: CASSLEKSTEAFF

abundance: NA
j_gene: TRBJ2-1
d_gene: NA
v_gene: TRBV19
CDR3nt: TGTGCCAGTAGTATCCCCGGGTACAATGAGCAGTTCTTC
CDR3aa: CASSIPGYNEQFF

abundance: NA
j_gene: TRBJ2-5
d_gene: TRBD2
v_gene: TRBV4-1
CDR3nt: TGCGCCAGCAGCCAAGACGTAGCGGGAGGGATAAAGACCCAGTACTTC
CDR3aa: CASSQDVAGGIKTQYF

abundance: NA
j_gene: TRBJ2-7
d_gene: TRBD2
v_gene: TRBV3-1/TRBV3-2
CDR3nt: TGTGCCGTGGGACTAGCGGGCTTCGAGCAGTACTTC
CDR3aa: CAVGLAGFEQYF

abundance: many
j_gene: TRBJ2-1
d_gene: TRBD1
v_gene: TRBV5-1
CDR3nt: TGCGCCAGCAGCCTCCGGACAGGGGCGGATGAGCAGTTCTTC
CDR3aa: CASSLRTGADEQFF

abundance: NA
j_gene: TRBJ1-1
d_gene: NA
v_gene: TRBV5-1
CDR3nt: TGCGCCAGCAGCGAACAGGGTTGGGGCACTGAAGCTTTCTTT
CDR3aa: CASSEQGWGTEAFF